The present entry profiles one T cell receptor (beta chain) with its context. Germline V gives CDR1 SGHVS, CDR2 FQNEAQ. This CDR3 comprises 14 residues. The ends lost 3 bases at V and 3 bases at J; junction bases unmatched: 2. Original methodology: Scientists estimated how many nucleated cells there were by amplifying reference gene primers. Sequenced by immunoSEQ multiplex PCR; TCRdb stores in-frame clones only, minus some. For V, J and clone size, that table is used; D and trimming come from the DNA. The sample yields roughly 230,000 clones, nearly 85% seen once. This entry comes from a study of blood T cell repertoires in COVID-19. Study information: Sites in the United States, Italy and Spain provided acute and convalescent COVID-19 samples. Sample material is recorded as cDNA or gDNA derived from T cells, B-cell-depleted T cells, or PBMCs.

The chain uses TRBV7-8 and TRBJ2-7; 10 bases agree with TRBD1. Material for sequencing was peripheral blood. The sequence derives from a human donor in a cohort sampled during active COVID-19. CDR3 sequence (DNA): TGTGCCAGCAGCTTTAGGACAGGGGGCTACGAGCAGTACTTC. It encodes CASSFRTGGYEQYF.